This TCR beta chain was recorded in a study of cytomegalovirus exposure and HLA in healthy donors. Notes on the study in general: A missense variant in DCLRE1C was later tied to TCR beta V- and J-gene trimming. Most CMV-associated TCR beta chains were later found to appear HLA-restricted.

The PCR had 60 Vbeta and 13 Jbeta primers. Clones were read by immunoSEQ multiplex PCR, and TCRdb kept only the in-frame ones, dropping some. This sample has approximately 97,000 clones, with about 80% found just once. This clone was detected only a few times. What it recognizes is unknown. Germline V CDR1 and CDR2: SNHLY, FYNNEI. This CDR3 comprises 14 residues. With 5 bases clipped from V and 0 bases from J, the junction kept 3 bases outside the gene matches. The V call is TRBV2, the J call TRBJ1-1; 7 bases match TRBD1. The origin of this receptor is a male donor in good health and CMV-seropositive. Specimen: PBMCs. The CDR3 bases are TGTGCCAGCAGTAACAGGGGAATGAACACTGAAGCTTTCTTT. Its protein is CASSNRGMNTEAFF.